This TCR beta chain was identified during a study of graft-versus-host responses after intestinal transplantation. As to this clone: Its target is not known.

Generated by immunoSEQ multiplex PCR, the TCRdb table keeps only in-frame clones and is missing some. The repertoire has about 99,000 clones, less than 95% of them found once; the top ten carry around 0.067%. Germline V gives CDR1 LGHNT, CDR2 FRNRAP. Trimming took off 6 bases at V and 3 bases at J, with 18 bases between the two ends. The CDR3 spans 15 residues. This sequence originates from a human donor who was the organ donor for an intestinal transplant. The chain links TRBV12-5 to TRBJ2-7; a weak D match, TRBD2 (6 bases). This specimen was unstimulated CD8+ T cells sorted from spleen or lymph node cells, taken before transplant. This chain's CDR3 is CASGPPGGNGYEQYF. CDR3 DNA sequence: TGTGCTAGTGGCCCACCCGGGGGAAATGGCTACGAGCAGTACTTC.